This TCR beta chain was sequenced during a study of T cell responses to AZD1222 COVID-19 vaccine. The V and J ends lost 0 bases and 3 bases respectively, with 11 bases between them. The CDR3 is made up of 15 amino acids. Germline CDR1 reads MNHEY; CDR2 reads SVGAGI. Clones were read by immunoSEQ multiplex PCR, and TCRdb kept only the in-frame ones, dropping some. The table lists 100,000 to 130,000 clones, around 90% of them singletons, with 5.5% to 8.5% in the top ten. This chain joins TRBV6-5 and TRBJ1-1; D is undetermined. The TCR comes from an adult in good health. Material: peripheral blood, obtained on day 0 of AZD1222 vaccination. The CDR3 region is CASSYSGLLDTEAFF. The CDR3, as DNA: TGTGCCAGCAGTTACTCCGGACTATTAGACACTGAAGCTTTCTTT.